The T cell receptor (beta chain) under discussion was sequenced for a study of STAT5B mutations in CD4+ large granular lymphocyte leukemia. Method: immunoSEQ multiplex PCR; TCRdb's copy keeps in-frame clones and lacks some. The sample yields about 32,000 clones, about 89% seen once. The germline gives CDR1 SNHLY, CDR2 FYNNEI. The CDR3 has 14 residues. The TCR originated in a human donor in good health. The V call is TRBV2, the J call TRBJ2-5; perhaps TRBD1 as D (6 bases). The end of the DNA aligns better with TRBJ2-7, so the J call may be wrong. The source material was CD4+ T cells from blood buffy coats. The CDR3 DNA reads TGTGCCAGCAGATTGACAGGAAGCTCCTACGAGCAGTACTTC. Translating gives CASRLTGSSYEQYF.